This passage covers 23 T cell receptor beta chains from one sample sequenced in a study of OX40 agonist ivuxolimab in advanced cancers. Using immunoSEQ multiplex PCR, the repertoire was profiled, and TCRdb retains in-frame clones only, with some absent. The data contain 80,000 or so clones, more than 80% of them seen just once; the ten biggest clones take up 2% to 2.5%. The sequences come from CD4+ or CD8+ T cells sorted from blood, collected in a trial of the OX40 agonist ivuxolimab. The receptor set was obtained from an adult with an advanced solid tumor such as melanoma, head and neck, liver or kidney cancer.

The chain uses TRBV28 and TRBJ1-4; 7 positions match TRBD1. CDR1 is MDHEN and CDR2 is SYDVKM in the germline V gene. J lost 5 bases, V lost 6 bases, and 6 bases had no gene match. This CDR3 contains 14 residues. This chain's CDR3 is CASSYTGANEKLFF. CDR3 DNA: TGTGCCAGCAGCTATACAGGGGCGAATGAAAAACTGTTTTTT.

This clone was detected once. The gene calls are TRBV9 and TRBJ2-2; 7 nucleotides agree with TRBD1. The CDR3 runs 13 residues. Germline V gene data show CDR1 as SGDLS and CDR2 as YYNGEE. The trim removed 3 bases at V and 6 bases at J, leaving 2 bases unmatched. CDR3: CASSATGAGELFF. The CDR3 coding sequence is TGTGCCAGCAGCGCCACAGGGGCCGGGGAGCTGTTTTTT.

The chain is built from TRBV10-3 and TRBJ2-7, with D perhaps TRBD1 or TRBD2 (6 bases each). Trimming left V 2 bases short and J 0 bases short, with 11 bases between. Germline CDR1 is ENHRY and CDR2 is SYGVKD. The CDR3 totals 15 residues. CDR3 nucleotide sequence: TGTGCCATCAGTGAGGGGGGGCTTCGCTCCTACGAGCAGTACTTC. Residues: CAISEGGLRSYEQYF.

Points on this clone: The same CDR3 is also encoded by other DNA sequences in this sample. The chain links TRBV5-1 to TRBJ1-1; a possible D gene is TRBD1 (5 bases). Between the trimmed V and J ends, which lost 0 bases and 0 bases, there was a span of 6 bases. The CDR3 spans 14 residues. Germline CDR1 is SGHRS and CDR2 is YFSETQ. The CDR3 sequence: CASSLGGLNTEAFF. Written as DNA, the CDR3 is TGCGCCAGCAGCTTGGGGGGGTTGAACACTGAAGCTTTCTTT. Full variable domain (rest looked up from reference TRBV5-1 and TRBJ1-1): KAGVTQTPRYLIKTRGQQVTLSCSPISGHRSVSWYQQTPGQGLQFLFEYFSETQRNKGNFPGRFSGRQFSNSRSEMNVSTLELGDSALYLCASSLGGLNTEAFFGQGTRLTVV.

The chain has TRBV29-1 and TRBJ2-7; D may be TRBD1 or TRBD2 (5 bases each). V was clipped by 7 bases and J by 7 bases, with 17 bases between them. This CDR3 has 12 residues. From germline, CDR1 is SQVTM and CDR2 ANQGSEA. Here the CDR3 reads CSAFRDAGEQYF. CDR3 DNA sequence: TGCAGCGCCTTCCGGGACGCAGGAGAGCAGTACTTC.

The chain links TRBV5-5 to TRBJ1-5, with D possibly being TRBD1 (5 bases). The CDR3 has 15 amino acids. CDR1 SGHKS and CDR2 YYEKEE come from the germline V gene (reference sequence). V lost 2 bases and J 0 bases, leaving 9 bases between the germline ends. For the CDR3, the DNA is TGTGCCAGCAGCTTTTTCGGGACTAGCAATCAGCCCCAGCATTTT. Translated: CASSFFGTSNQPQHF.

V is TRBV23-1 and J is TRBJ2-7, with 9 bases that match TRBD1. TRBV23-1 is an ORF, with its function uncertain. V gave up 2 bases and J gave up 3 bases; unmatched junction bases: 5. The CDR3 totals 15 residues. The CDR3 reads CASSQRGQGGYEQYF. The CDR3 coding sequence is TGCGCCAGCAGTCAAAGGGGACAGGGTGGCTACGAGCAGTACTTC.

The chain is built from TRBV27 and TRBJ2-5, with a tentative D call TRBD2 (6 bases). The CDR3 loop spans 13 amino acids. The V gene lost 3 bases and the J gene lost 5 bases, with 10 bases spanning the gap. The germline gives CDR1 MNHEY, CDR2 SMNVEV (reference sequence). This CDR3 is CASSLWGVETQYF. The CDR3 DNA is TGTGCCAGCAGTTTGTGGGGGGTTGAGACCCAGTACTTC.

This clone was counted only a few times. The chain has TRBV7-9 and TRBJ1-1, with TRBD1 as a possible D gene (6 bases). Germline-derived CDR1 and CDR2 are SEHNR and FQNEAQ (reference sequence). The CDR3 totals 14 residues. V lost 5 bases and J 0 bases, leaving 10 bases between the germline ends. This CDR3 reads CASSPDSLNTEAFF. The CDR3 DNA reads TGTGCCAGCAGCCCGGACAGCTTGAACACTGAAGCTTTCTTT.

This clone was seen a few times. This chain links TRBV28 with TRBJ2-1; D remains unclear. V was pared by 2 bases and J by 9 bases, with 8 bases between. Germline assignment: CDR1 MDHEN and CDR2 SYDVKM. The CDR3 loop spans 12 amino acids. In DNA form, the CDR3 reads TGTGCCAGCAGTTTAAACCCGAGTGAGCAGTTCTTC. This codes for CASSLNPSEQFF.

The V gene is TRBV11-2, the J gene TRBJ2-2; no reliable D call. This CDR3 has 12 amino acids. CDR1 and CDR2 (germline): SGHAT, FQNNGV. With 6 bases removed from V and 6 bases from J, the gap between germline ends came to 8 bases. As DNA, the CDR3 is TGTGCCAGCAGAGTTTCAGCCGGGGAGCTGTTTTTT. This codes for CASRVSAGELFF.

The chain employs TRBV18 and TRBJ2-3; 7 bases are shared with TRBD1. The CDR3 is 13 residues long. Trimming took 3 bases from V and 6 from J; bases not matched to a gene: 3. Germline values: CDR1 KGHSH, CDR2 LQKENI. Here the CDR3 DNA reads TGTGCCAGCTCACCCGACAGGGTGGATACGCAGTATTTT. It is translated as CASSPDRVDTQYF.

V usage is TRBV6-6 and J usage is TRBJ2-7; 9 bases are shared with TRBD2. Germline trimming cut 7 bases from V and 4 bases from J; bases unmatched to any gene: 11. From germline, CDR1 is MNHNY and CDR2 SVGAGI (reference sequence). The CDR3 runs 15 residues. In DNA, the CDR3 is TGTGCCAGCACCTATCAGCGGGGGGCAAGTTACGAGCAGTACTTC. It encodes CASTYQRGASYEQYF.

The chain couples TRBV7-2 to TRBJ2-7; TRBD1 matches at 8 bases. CDR3 length: 15 residues. Trimming cost V 6 bases and J 4 bases; bases outside gene matches: 11. CDR1 is SGHTA and CDR2 is FQGNSA in the germline V gene. CDR3 bases: TGTGCCAGCAGATACGGACAGGGAAGGTGGTACGAGCAGTACTTC. This gives the protein CASRYGQGRWYEQYF.

The rearrangement joins TRBV19 to TRBJ2-6; perhaps TRBD1 as D (6 bases). Germline V CDR1 and CDR2: LNHDA, SQIVND (reference sequence). The CDR3 extends over 18 amino acids. Trimming shortened V by 6 bases and J by 1 base, and 19 bases separated the two germline ends. The CDR3 DNA follows: TGTGCCAGTAGCCGGGCCGGCCCAGGGGAATCTGGGGCCAACGTCCTGACTTTC. It codes for CASSRAGPGESGANVLTF.

V is TRBV11-2 and J is TRBJ2-5, with D uncertain. The CDR3 has 12 amino acids. CDR1 SGHAT and CDR2 FQNNGV come from the germline V gene. The V end was cut by 5 bases, the J end by 5 bases, with 9 bases between. The CDR3 DNA is TGTGCCAGCAGCCCCTTTCGGGAGACCCAGTACTTC. Translated: CASSPFRETQYF. Full variable domain (outside the CDR3, taken from reference TRBV11-2 and TRBJ2-5): EAGVAQSPRYKIIEKRQSVAFWCNPISGHATLYWYQQILGQGPKLLIQFQNNGVVDDSQLPKDRFSAERLKGVDSTLKIQPAKLEDSAVYLCASSPFRETQYFGPGTRLLVL.

This clone was picked up a small number of times. V gene TRBV9 combines with J gene TRBJ2-3; D perhaps matches TRBD2 (6 bases). CDR1 is SGDLS and CDR2 is YYNGEE in the germline V gene. Trimming cost V 2 bases and J 3 bases, with 10 bases left between them. The length of the CDR3 is 14 residues. CDR3 region: CASSVASVTDTQYF. CDR3 DNA sequence: TGTGCCAGCAGCGTGGCTAGCGTTACAGATACGCAGTATTTT.

The rearrangement links TRBV2 to TRBJ2-1; maybe TRBD2 (6 bases). The CDR3 extends over 14 amino acids. Between the trimmed V and J ends, which lost 4 bases and 10 bases, there was a span of 17 bases. Per germline, CDR1 SNHLY and CDR2 FYNNEI. CDR3 DNA: TGTGCCAGCAGTGTAGGGAGGTACATTATCGAGCAGTTCTTC. It yields the protein CASSVGRYIIEQFF. The full variable domain, rest sourced from reference TRBV2 and TRBJ2-1, is EPEVTQTPSHQVTQMGQEVILRCVPISNHLYFYWYRQILGQKVEFLVSFYNNEISEKSEIFDDQFSVERPDGSNFTLKIRSTKLEDSAMYFCASSVGRYIIEQFFGPGTRLTVL.

The chain combines TRBV9 with TRBJ2-5; weak D call: TRBD1 (7 bases). The CDR3 runs 14 residues. The germline V gene encodes CDR1 SGDLS and CDR2 YYNGEE. V lost 0 bases and J lost 5, with 11 bases in between. CDR3 coding DNA: TGTGCCAGCAGCGTAGAGCCAGGGGGGGAGACCCAGTACTTC. Translated: CASSVEPGGETQYF.

J is TRBJ1-2 and V is TRBV18; 9 nucleotides agree with TRBD1. Germline V lookup: CDR1 KGHSH, CDR2 LQKENI. The CDR3 spans 13 residues. J gave up 7 bases and V 3 bases, and 3 bases lay outside the gene matches. The CDR3 nucleotides are TGTGCCAGCTCACCGGGACAGGGCCCTGGCTACACCTTC. It specifies CASSPGQGPGYTF.

This chain connects TRBV5-6 to TRBJ2-5, with D maybe TRBD1 (6 bases). The germline V and J ends were trimmed by 1 base and 2 bases, with 15 bases remaining between them. Germline lookup yields CDR1 SGHDT and CDR2 YYEEEE. The CDR3 has 16 amino acids. The CDR3 here is CASSLRGTNLQETQYF. CDR3 nucleotide sequence: TGTGCCAGCAGCTTGAGGGGGACAAACTTACAAGAGACCCAGTACTTC.

Only one count was recorded for this clone. The chain employs TRBV19 and TRBJ2-6; 10 bases align to TRBD1. J was trimmed by 5 bases and V by 7 bases; bases with no gene match: 5. CDR1 LNHDA and CDR2 SQIVND come from the germline V gene (reference sequence). The CDR3 has 15 amino acids. This CDR3 is CASKPTGGRANVLTF. The CDR3 DNA sequence: TGTGCCAGTAAACCGACAGGGGGCAGGGCCAACGTCCTGACTTTC.

The V call is TRBV18, the J call TRBJ2-7; D not certain. This CDR3 is 15 amino acids long. CDR1 and CDR2 (germline): KGHSH, LQKENI. The V end was cut by 2 bases, the J end by 0 bases, with 11 bases between. This CDR3 reads CASSPGPINSYEQYF. The CDR3 DNA follows: TGTGCCAGCTCACCAGGGCCCATTAACTCCTACGAGCAGTACTTC.